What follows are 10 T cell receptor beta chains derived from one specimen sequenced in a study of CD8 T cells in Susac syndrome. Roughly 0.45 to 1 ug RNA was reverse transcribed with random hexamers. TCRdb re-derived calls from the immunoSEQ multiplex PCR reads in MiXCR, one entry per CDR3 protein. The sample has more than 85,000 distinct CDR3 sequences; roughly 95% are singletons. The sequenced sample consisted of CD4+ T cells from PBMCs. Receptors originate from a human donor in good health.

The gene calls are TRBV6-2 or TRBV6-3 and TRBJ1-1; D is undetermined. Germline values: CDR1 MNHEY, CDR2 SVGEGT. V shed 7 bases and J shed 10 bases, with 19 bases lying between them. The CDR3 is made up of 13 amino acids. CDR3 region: CASNPLPGPGAFF. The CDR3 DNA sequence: TGTGCCAGCAACCCTTTACCCGGTCCGGGAGCTTTCTTT.

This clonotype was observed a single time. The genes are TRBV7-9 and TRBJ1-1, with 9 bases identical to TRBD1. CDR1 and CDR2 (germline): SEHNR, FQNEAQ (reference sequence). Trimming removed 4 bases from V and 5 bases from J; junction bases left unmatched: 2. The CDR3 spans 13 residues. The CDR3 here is CASSWTGETEAFF. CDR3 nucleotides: TGTGCCAGCAGCTGGACAGGGGAGACTGAAGCTTTCTTT. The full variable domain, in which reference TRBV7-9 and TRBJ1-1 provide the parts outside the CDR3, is DTGVSQNPRHKITKRGQNVTFRCDPISEHNRLYWYRQTLGQGPEFLTYFQNEAQLEKSRLLSDRFSAERPKGSFSTLEIQRTEQGDSAMYLCASSWTGETEAFFGQGTRLTVV.

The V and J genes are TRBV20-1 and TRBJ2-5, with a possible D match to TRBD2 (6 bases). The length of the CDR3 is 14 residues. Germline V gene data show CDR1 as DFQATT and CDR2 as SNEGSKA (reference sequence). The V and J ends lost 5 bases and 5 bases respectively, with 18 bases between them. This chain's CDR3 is CSAFPGGVGETQYF. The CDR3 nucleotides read TGCAGTGCTTTCCCAGGCGGGGTGGGGGAGACCCAGTACTTC.

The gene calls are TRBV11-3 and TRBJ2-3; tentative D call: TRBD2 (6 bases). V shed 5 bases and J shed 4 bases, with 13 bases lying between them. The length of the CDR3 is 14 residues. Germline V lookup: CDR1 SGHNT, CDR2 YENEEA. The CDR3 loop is CASSRREVADTQYF. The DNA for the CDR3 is TGTGCCAGCAGCCGTAGGGAGGTCGCAGATACGCAGTATTTT.

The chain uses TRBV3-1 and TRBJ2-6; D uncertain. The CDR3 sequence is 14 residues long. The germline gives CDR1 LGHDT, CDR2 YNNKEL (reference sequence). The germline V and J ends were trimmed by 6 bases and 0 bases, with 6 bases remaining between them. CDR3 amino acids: CASSMSSGANVLTF. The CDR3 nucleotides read TGTGCCAGCAGTATGAGCTCTGGGGCCAACGTCCTGACTTTC.

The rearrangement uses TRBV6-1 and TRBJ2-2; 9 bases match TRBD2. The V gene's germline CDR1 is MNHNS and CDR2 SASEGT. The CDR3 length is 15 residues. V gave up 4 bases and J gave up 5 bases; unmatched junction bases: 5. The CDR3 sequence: CASSAAGGPTGELFF. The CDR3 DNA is TGTGCCAGCAGTGCGGCGGGAGGGCCTACCGGGGAGCTGTTTTTT.

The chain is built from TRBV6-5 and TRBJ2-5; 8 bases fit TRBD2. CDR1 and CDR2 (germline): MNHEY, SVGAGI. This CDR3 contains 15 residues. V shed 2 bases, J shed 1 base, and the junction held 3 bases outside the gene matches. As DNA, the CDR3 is TGTGCCAGCAGTTACGGCGGGGGGCCCCAAGAGACCCAGTACTTC. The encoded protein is CASSYGGGPQETQYF.

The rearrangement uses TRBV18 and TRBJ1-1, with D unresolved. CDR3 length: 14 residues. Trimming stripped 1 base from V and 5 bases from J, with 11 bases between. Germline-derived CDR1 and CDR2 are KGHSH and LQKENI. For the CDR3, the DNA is TGTGCCAGCTCACCACAGGGATCGGGGACTGAAGCTTTCTTT. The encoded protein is CASSPQGSGTEAFF.

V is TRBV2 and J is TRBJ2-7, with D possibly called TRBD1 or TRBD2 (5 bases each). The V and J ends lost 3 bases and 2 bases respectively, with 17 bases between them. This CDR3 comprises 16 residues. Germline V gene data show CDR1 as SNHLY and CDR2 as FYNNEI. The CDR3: CASSDAWGGSTYEQYF. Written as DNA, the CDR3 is TGTGCCAGCAGTGACGCATGGGGCGGGTCGACCTACGAGCAGTACTTC.

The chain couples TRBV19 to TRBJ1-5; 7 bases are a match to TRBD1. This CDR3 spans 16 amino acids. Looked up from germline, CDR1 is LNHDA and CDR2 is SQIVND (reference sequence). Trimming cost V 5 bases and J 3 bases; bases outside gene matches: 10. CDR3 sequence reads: CASSQQGRKNNQPQHF. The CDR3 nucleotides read TGTGCCAGTAGTCAACAGGGGAGGAAAAACAATCAGCCCCAGCATTTT.